These 26 T cell receptor beta chains originate from one sample sequenced in a study of cytomegalovirus exposure and HLA in healthy donors (TCRdb year 2017). The library was produced with the immunoSEQ multiplex PCR assay. The multiplex PCR relied on a mix of 60 forward primers for TCR Vbeta segments and 13 reverse primers for TCR Jbeta segments. In TCRdb, the immuneACCESS table is reduced to in-frame sequences with V and J assigned. These tables do not hold every clone; where another copy was compared, an unresolved V gene accounts for under half, and the others remain unexplained. The sample table gives some 120,000 clones. The top ten hold 3.6% of the sample. The sequencing sample was made of PBMCs. Receptors originate from a man aged 18 to 29 in good health and CMV-seronegative.

The chain couples TRBV7-2 to TRBJ1-1, with D possibly being TRBD1 (6 bases). Between the trimmed V and J ends, which lost 1 base and 4 bases, there was a span of 7 bases. CDR3 length: 13 amino acids. Germline loops: CDR1 SGHTA, CDR2 FQGNSA. CDR3 loop: CASSLVQGTEAFF. CDR3 nucleotide sequence: TGTGCCAGCAGCTTAGTACAGGGCACTGAAGCTTTCTTT. Using reference TRBV7-2 and TRBJ1-1 for the parts outside the CDR3, the full variable domain is GAGVSQSPSNKVTEKGKDVELRCDPISGHTALYWYRQSLGQGLEFLIYFQGNSAPDKSGLPSDRFSAERTGGSVSTLTIQRTQQEDSAVYLCASSLVQGTEAFFGQGTRLTVV.

The chain couples TRBV27 to TRBJ2-3; a weak D match, TRBD2 (6 bases). The V gene's germline CDR1 is MNHEY and CDR2 SMNVEV (reference sequence). Between the trimmed V and J ends, which lost 5 bases and 0 bases, there was a span of 18 bases. This CDR3 is 17 amino acids long. The CDR3 loop is CASSPLLGGSSTDTQYF. The CDR3 nucleotides read TGTGCCAGCAGTCCCCTTCTTGGGGGGAGCAGCACAGATACGCAGTATTTT.

The chain joins TRBV30 to TRBJ2-7; 9 bases are a match to TRBD1. After removal of 0 bases from V and 3 bases from J, the junction contained 9 bases not matched to a gene. The CDR3 is made up of 16 amino acids. Per germline, CDR1 GTSNPN and CDR2 SVGIG (reference sequence). The CDR3 DNA follows: TGTGCCTGGAGTGTCCTGGGACAGGGATTCGACTACGAGCAGTACTTC. Translated: CAWSVLGQGFDYEQYF.

V gene TRBV4-1 combines with J gene TRBJ1-4; D is possibly TRBD1 (6 bases). This CDR3 spans 15 amino acids. Germline V gene data show CDR1 as MGHRA and CDR2 as YSYEKL. Trimming pared 0 bases from V and 8 bases from J, leaving 13 bases between. The DNA for the CDR3 is TGCGCCAGCAGCCAAGAAATGGGGGCGCAGGAAAAACTGTTTTTT. Translating gives CASSQEMGAQEKLFF.

The V call is TRBV18, the J call TRBJ2-3; 10 positions agree with TRBD1. Germline trimming cut 6 bases from V and 2 bases from J; bases unmatched to any gene: 14. Germline CDR1 and CDR2: KGHSH and LQKENI. The CDR3 covers 18 residues. This chain's CDR3 is CASSKNSGTGASTDTQYF. CDR3 nucleotide sequence: TGTGCCAGCTCGAAGAATTCCGGGACAGGGGCTTCCACAGATACGCAGTATTTT.

A word on this clone: The germline gene is not matched at one end of the junction; a read error may be the cause. The chain's CDR3 is CASRGLAWGNTVYF. Written as DNA, the CDR3 is TGTGCCAGCAGGGGACTTGCGTGGGGAAACACCGTATATTTT. The rearrangement links TRBV6-6 to TRBJ1-3, with D maybe TRBD1 (5 bases). CDR3 length: 14 amino acids. Germline lookup yields CDR1 MNHNY and CDR2 SVGAGI (reference sequence).

The chain links TRBV4-1 to TRBJ2-3; weak D call: TRBD2 (5 bases). V gave up 2 bases and J gave up 6 bases, with 15 bases separating them. The CDR3 totals 15 residues. From germline, CDR1 is MGHRA and CDR2 YSYEKL. CDR3: CASSQLDLPPDTQYF. The DNA of the CDR3 is TGCGCCAGCAGCCAATTGGACTTACCTCCGGATACGCAGTATTTT.

The rearrangement joins TRBV9 to TRBJ2-1; the match to TRBD2 covers 9 bases. Germline V gives CDR1 SGDLS, CDR2 YYNGEE. This CDR3 has 16 amino acids. Trimming removed 4 bases from V and 6 bases from J; junction bases left unmatched: 11. In DNA form, the CDR3 reads TGTGCCAGCAGCCCCGGCGGTAGCGGGAGATTCAATGAGCAGTTCTTC. As protein: CASSPGGSGRFNEQFF.

The J gene is TRBJ1-4, the V gene TRBV7-2, with D possibly TRBD1 on 6 matching bases. The germline V gene encodes CDR1 SGHTA and CDR2 FQGNSA. Trimming shortened V by 5 bases and J by 3 bases, and 13 bases separated the two germline ends. CDR3 size: 15 residues. Written as DNA, the CDR3 is TGTGCCAGCAGCATTCAGACAGGCTCTAATGAAAAACTGTTTTTT. Protein product: CASSIQTGSNEKLFF.

The chain joins TRBV7-9 to TRBJ2-7, with 10 bases lining up with TRBD2. The V and J ends lost 4 bases and 4 bases, in that order; junction bases with no gene match: 10. Germline CDR1 reads SEHNR; CDR2 reads FQNEAQ (reference sequence). The CDR3 runs 16 residues. The DNA of the CDR3 is TGTGCCAGCAGCTCCCGGGGGGCTAGCGGGAGTTACGAGCAGTACTTC. Translating it yields CASSSRGASGSYEQYF.

The CDR3: CASRRQRNNEQFF. As DNA, the CDR3 is TGTGCCAGCAGGAGACAGCGAAACAATGAGCAGTTCTTC. The V call is TRBV6-5, the J call TRBJ2-1, with D possibly matching TRBD1 (5 bases). The CDR3 loop spans 13 amino acids. V was trimmed by 6 bases and J by 5 bases, leaving 11 bases between them. The germline CDR1 and CDR2 sequences are MNHEY and SVGAGI.

The rearrangement joins TRBV19 to TRBJ1-6; 9 nucleotides match TRBD1. The germline CDR1 and CDR2 sequences are LNHDA and SQIVND (reference sequence). The J segment lost 9 bases and the V segment lost 4 bases, leaving 7 bases of the junction unmatched. The CDR3 has 15 amino acids. The CDR3 here is CASSNRDRVASPLHF. In DNA form, the CDR3 reads TGTGCCAGTAGTAATAGGGACAGGGTAGCTTCACCCCTCCACTTT.

The chain is built from TRBV2 and TRBJ2-7; 7 nucleotides agree with TRBD2. CDR1 and CDR2 (germline): SNHLY, FYNNEI. This CDR3 has 14 residues. Trimming removed 5 bases from V and 12 bases from J; junction bases left unmatched: 16. The CDR3 protein is CASSSGTNSIFSYF. Written as DNA, the CDR3 is TGTGCCAGCAGTTCCGGGACTAACTCCATTTTTTCGTACTTC.

V usage is TRBV6-1 and J usage is TRBJ2-4; 8 bases match TRBD2. This CDR3 contains 15 residues. Trimming removed 7 bases from V and 3 bases from J; junction bases left unmatched: 8. Germline CDR1 MNHNS, CDR2 SASEGT. The CDR3 loop is CASTGARGGKNIQYF. The DNA for the CDR3 is TGTGCCAGCACCGGCGCCCGGGGGGGCAAAAACATTCAGTACTTC.

This sequence joins TRBV25-1 and TRBJ1-2, with 7 bases identical to TRBD1. CDR3 size: 16 residues. V dropped 3 bases and J dropped 2; count of bases not matched to a gene: 9. The V gene's germline CDR1 is MGHDK and CDR2 SYGVNS. CDR3 amino acids: CASSDFPTGLNYGYTF. CDR3 coding DNA: TGTGCCAGCAGTGATTTTCCGACAGGGCTCAACTATGGCTACACCTTC.

The chain recombines TRBV6-5 with TRBJ1-5; D is possibly TRBD1 (5 bases). CDR1 is MNHEY and CDR2 is SVGAGI in the germline V gene. V lost 6 bases and J 1 base, leaving 10 bases between the germline ends. This CDR3 has 14 amino acids. As DNA, the CDR3 is TGTGCCAGCAGCCCGGACACAAGCAATCAGCCCCAGCATTTT. It encodes CASSPDTSNQPQHF.

CDR3 region: CASRKTGAEQYF. The CDR3 coding sequence is TGTGCCAGCAGAAAGACAGGGGCCGAGCAGTACTTC. The rearrangement joins TRBV2 to TRBJ2-7; 8 bases line up with TRBD1. CDR1 and CDR2 (germline): SNHLY, FYNNEI. The CDR3 is 12 residues long. After removal of 6 bases from V and 6 bases from J, the junction contained 4 bases not matched to a gene.

The V gene is TRBV28, the J gene TRBJ2-7; D is ambiguous. This CDR3 contains 13 residues. V dropped 4 bases and J dropped 3 bases, with 10 bases sitting between them. From germline, CDR1 is MDHEN and CDR2 SYDVKM. The CDR3, as DNA: TGTGCCAGCAGTTCCCACCCGCGCTACGAGCAGTACTTC. This codes for CASSSHPRYEQYF.

The chain recombines TRBV5-6 with TRBJ2-5; unclear D gene. The J call is uncertain, as TRBJ2-7 better fits the DNA end. Looked up from germline, CDR1 is SGHDT and CDR2 is YYEEEE. This CDR3 is 16 amino acids long. Written as DNA, the CDR3 is TGTGCCAGCAGCTTTACAGAATTCCCGCTACCCTACGAGCAGTACTTC. Its translation: CASSFTEFPLPYEQYF.

V is TRBV5-1 and J is TRBJ1-2, with a possible D match to TRBD1 (5 bases). Germline V gene lookup returns CDR1 SGHRS and CDR2 YFSETQ. V lost 0 bases and J lost 3, with 15 bases in between. This CDR3 comprises 16 residues. CDR3 sequence: CASSLEGATRDYGYTF. The CDR3 DNA reads TGCGCCAGCAGCTTGGAAGGGGCCACCCGAGACTATGGCTACACCTTC.

This chain uses TRBV27 with TRBJ1-1; 7 positions agree with TRBD1. The CDR3 consists of 15 residues. The germline V gene encodes CDR1 MNHEY and CDR2 SMNVEV (reference sequence). The V and J ends lost 5 bases and 1 base, in that order; junction bases with no gene match: 7. The CDR3, as DNA: TGTGCCAGCAGTGCTTACAGGGGTGAGAACACTGAAGCTTTCTTT. Protein sequence: CASSAYRGENTEAFF.

The J gene is TRBJ1-6, the V gene TRBV6-5; D is unclear. Trimming took 0 bases from V and 7 from J, leaving 10 bases between them. The length of the CDR3 is 15 residues. Germline loops: CDR1 MNHEY, CDR2 SVGAGI. CDR3 coding DNA: TGTGCCAGCAGTTACTCCCAGGCCACAAATTCACCCCTCCACTTT. It specifies CASSYSQATNSPLHF.

V and J are TRBV5-4 and TRBJ2-7, with 7 bases lining up with TRBD1. The germline V gene has CDR1 SGHNT and CDR2 YYREEE (reference sequence). Trimming cost V 4 bases and J 2 bases; bases outside gene matches: 6. CDR3 size: 14 residues. CDR3 nucleotides: TGTGCCAGCAGCCTGGCGGACAGGCCCTACGAGCAGTACTTC. Translation: CASSLADRPYEQYF.

This sequence joins TRBV5-5 and TRBJ1-2, with D perhaps matching TRBD1 (6 bases). Trimming left V 2 bases short and J 8 bases short, with 16 bases between. Germline V lookup: CDR1 SGHKS, CDR2 YYEKEE (reference sequence). The CDR3 runs to 14 residues. The CDR3 sequence: CASSFRDTLLGYTF. CDR3 nucleotide sequence: TGTGCCAGCAGCTTCCGGGACACCTTACTCGGCTACACCTTC.

The chain is built from TRBV5-8 and TRBJ1-1; possible D gene TRBD1, 6 bases. The V end was cut by 4 bases, the J end by 3 bases, with 10 bases between. Germline V lookup: CDR1 SGHTS, CDR2 YDEGEE. This CDR3 is 13 amino acids long. The DNA of the CDR3 is TGTGCCAGCAGCCCGACAGGATACACTGAAGCTTTCTTT. Residues: CASSPTGYTEAFF.

The rearrangement joins TRBV5-4 to TRBJ2-1; 7 positions match TRBD2. From germline, CDR1 is SGHNT and CDR2 YYREEE (reference sequence). The J segment lost 7 bases and the V segment lost 0 bases, leaving 7 bases of the junction unmatched. There are 15 residues in the CDR3. The DNA of the CDR3 is TGTGCCAGCAGCTTGGTCGGGGGGAGTCCAAATGAGCAGTTCTTC. It encodes CASSLVGGSPNEQFF.